Listed below are T cell receptor beta chains from one sample, sequenced in a study of blood T cell repertoires in COVID-19. This table comes from immunoSEQ multiplex PCR, and its TCRdb copy is limited to in-frame clones, with some not included. In the table there are some 200,000 clones, about four fifths of which are singletons. The sequenced material came from peripheral blood. The receptors were gathered from a woman aged 35 to 49 with COVID-19, enrolled during active disease. Each CDR3 is given with its conserved first and last residue. D genes are given only for firm matches. Some rows mark clone size as missing; the rest say once, few, many or name a class of expanded clone.

cdr3_nt cdr3_aa clone_size v_call cdr3_length j_call d_call
TGTGCCATCAGTGCCAGGGAAAGCAATCAGCCCCAGCATTTT CAISARESNQPQHF . TRBV10-3 14 TRBJ1-5 .
TGTGCCAGTAGAGACAGTACCACAGATACGCAGTATTTT CASRDSTTDTQYF many TRBV19 13 TRBJ2-3 .
TGTGCCAGCAGCTACCGCCGGAGCTCCTACGAGCAGTACTTC CASSYRRSSYEQYF . TRBV7-2 14 TRBJ2-7 .
TGTGCCAGCAGCTCCCCAAGCGCCTTAGCGGGGGGGCTGGAGACCCAGTACTTC CASSSPSALAGGLETQYF . TRBV3-1/TRBV3-2 18 TRBJ2-5 TRBD2
TGTGCCAGCAGCCCACGGGCCAGGGCAGAAGCTTTCTTT CASSPRARAEAFF once TRBV9 13 TRBJ1-1 .
TGTGCCAGCAGCGTACTAGCGGGAGCGAGCACAGATACGCAGTATTTT CASSVLAGASTDTQYF . TRBV7-6 16 TRBJ2-3 TRBD2
TGTGCCAGCAGCTTAAGTCTCAAGGGAGCAGATACGCAGTATTTT CASSLSLKGADTQYF . TRBV11-2 15 TRBJ2-3 .
TGTGCCAGCAGGGCGGGGTCCGGGGCCAGCGGGCTGAAGTACCAAGAGACCCAGTACTTC CASRAGSGASGLKYQETQYF . TRBV27 20 TRBJ2-5 .
TGTGCCAGCAGCTTGGACACCAGGGGAGTGGGCTACAATGAGCAGTTCTTC CASSLDTRGVGYNEQFF . TRBV5-5 17 TRBJ2-1 .
TGCGCCAGCAGCCAGGAACAGGGATGGTATGGCTACACCTTC CASSQEQGWYGYTF . TRBV4-1 14 TRBJ1-2 .
TGTGCCAGCAGCAAAAGAGGCAGGGGTTATGGCTACACCTTC CASSKRGRGYGYTF . TRBV21-1 14 TRBJ1-2 .
TGTGCCTGGAGTTCTGGACAGACCTACGAGCAGTACTTC CAWSSGQTYEQYF . TRBV30 13 TRBJ2-7 .
TGTGCCTGGATTGAACCGGGACAGAAAACAGATACGCAGTATTTT CAWIEPGQKTDTQYF . TRBV30 15 TRBJ2-3 TRBD1
TGTGCCAGCAGTGTCCGCCCCGGCGAGCAGTACTTC CASSVRPGEQYF few TRBV25-1 12 TRBJ2-7 .
TGTGCCAGCAGTCTTTACAGGGACAATCAGCCCCAGCATTTT CASSLYRDNQPQHF . TRBV6-5 14 TRBJ1-5 .
TGTGCCAGCAGGCGCGGGACTAGCGCAGATACGCAGTATTTT CASRRGTSADTQYF few TRBV6-5 14 TRBJ2-3 TRBD2
TGTGCCAGCAGTTACTCGATGGGGGGAGGTACTGAAGCTTTCTTT CASSYSMGGGTEAFF once TRBV6-5 15 TRBJ1-1 .
TGTGCCAGCAGTTCCCAAGCCGGTTATACGCAGTATTTT CASSSQAGYTQYF . TRBV28 13 TRBJ2-3 .
TGTGCCAGCAGTTACTCGGCTCGACAAGAGACCCAGTACTTC CASSYSARQETQYF once TRBV6-5 14 TRBJ2-5 .